What follows describes a single T cell receptor (beta chain). Its antigen is unknown. One end of the junction varies from germline; a read error may be responsible. The entry originates in a study of CD8+ T cells in alopecia areata. RNA was extracted and reverse transcribed into cDNA as the sequencing template. Profiling relied on immunoSEQ multiplex PCR, and the TCRdb table lists in-frame clones only, not all of them. The sample carries about 120,000 clones, approximately 38% recorded once. The CDR3 runs 13 residues. CDR1 and CDR2 from the germline V gene are SSHAT and FNYEAQ (reference sequence). Whole-study results and caveats: Mice gave a clearer picture of TCR sharing than patients did, possibly for HLA-related reasons. Resident alphabeta T cells of normal skin are also sequenced in scalp samples.

Lesional scalp tissue (obtained by punch biopsy) and peripheral blood were collected from alopecia areata patients. CD4+ and CD8+ T cells were sorted from PBMCs. The sample comprised CD4+ T cells sorted from blood. The chain is built from TRBV7-7 and TRBJ1-1, with D hard to call. The sequence was collected from a human donor with alopecia areata. The CDR3 DNA reads TGTGCTAGCAGCGCCTCGAGTAACACTGAAGCTTTCTTT. This gives the protein CASSASSNTEAFF.